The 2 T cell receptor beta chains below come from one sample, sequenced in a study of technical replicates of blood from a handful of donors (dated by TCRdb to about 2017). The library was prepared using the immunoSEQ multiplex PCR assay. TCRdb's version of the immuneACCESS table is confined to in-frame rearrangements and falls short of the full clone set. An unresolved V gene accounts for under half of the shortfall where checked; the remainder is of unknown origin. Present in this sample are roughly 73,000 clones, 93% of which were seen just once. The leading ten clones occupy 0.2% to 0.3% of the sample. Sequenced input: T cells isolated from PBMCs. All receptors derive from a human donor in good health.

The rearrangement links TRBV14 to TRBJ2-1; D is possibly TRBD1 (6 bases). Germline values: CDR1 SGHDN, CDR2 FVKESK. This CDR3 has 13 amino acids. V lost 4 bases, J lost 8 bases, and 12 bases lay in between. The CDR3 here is CASSLYPGDEQFF. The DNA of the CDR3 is TGTGCCAGCAGCCTGTATCCAGGGGATGAGCAGTTCTTC.

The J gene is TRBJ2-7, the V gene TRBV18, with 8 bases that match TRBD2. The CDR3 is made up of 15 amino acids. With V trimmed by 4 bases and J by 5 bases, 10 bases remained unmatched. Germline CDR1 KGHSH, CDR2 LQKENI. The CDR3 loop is CASSRVSGSADEQYF. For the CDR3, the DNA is TGTGCCAGCTCACGGGTGAGCGGGAGTGCGGACGAGCAGTACTTC. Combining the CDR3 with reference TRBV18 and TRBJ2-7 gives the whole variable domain NAGVMQNPRHLVRRRGQEARLRCSPMKGHSHVYWYRQLPEEGLKFMVYLQKENIIDESGMPKERFSAEFPKEGPSILRIQQVVRGDSAAYFCASSRVSGSADEQYFGPGTRLTVT.